The 19 T cell receptor beta chains reported below all come from one sample, sequenced in a study of CD8 T cells in ankylosing spondylitis. Whole-study findings and limits: Fewer than ten highly homologous variants made up a TCR beta motif that seemed to typify ankylosing spondylitis blood.

Antigen specificity for these receptors is unknown. TCRdb used MiXCR to reprocess the 5' RACE reads, holding one entry per CDR3 protein. The sample gives about 220,000 distinct CDR3 sequences, 6% to 8.5% of which show up once; around 14% is in the top ten. Input material: blood, either unsorted or a sorted T cell fraction (not recorded which). The origin of the receptors is a male donor with ankylosing spondylitis.

This clonotype has ten or more counts. V usage is TRBV5-6 and J usage is TRBJ2-7; D is possibly TRBD2 (5 bases). Germline assignment: CDR1 SGHDT and CDR2 YYEEEE. Trimming stripped 1 base from V and 7 bases from J, with 9 bases between. This CDR3 is built from 12 residues. The CDR3 region has the DNA TGTGCCAGCAGCTTGACCCCGGGGGAGCAGTACTTC. It specifies CASSLTPGEQYF.

About this clonotype: A single base separates this from a much larger clone, so it may be a read error. This chain uses TRBV5-1 with TRBJ2-3; TRBD1 matches 9 bases. The germline CDR1 and CDR2 sequences are SGHRS and YFSETQ. The CDR3 runs 17 residues. V lost 2 bases, J lost 3 bases, and 10 bases stayed unmatched. Here the CDR3 reads CASSLGAGTGPTDTQYF. The CDR3 DNA reads TGCGCCAGCAGCTTAGGGGCCGGGACAGGGCCAACAGATACGCAGTATTTT. Variable domain in full (rest from reference TRBV5-1 and TRBJ2-3): KAGVTQTPRYLIKTRGQQVTLSCSPISGHRSVSWYQQTPGQGLQFLFEYFSETQRNKGNFPGRFSGRQFSNSRSEMNVSTLELGDSALYLCASSLGAGTGPTDTQYFGPGTRLTVL.

At least ten counts were recorded for this clonotype. This chain uses TRBV29-1 with TRBJ1-1, with D unclear. The CDR3 extends over 14 amino acids. V was shortened by 2 bases and J by 0 bases, with 10 bases between the two germline ends. Germline V gene sequence: CDR1 SQVTM, CDR2 ANQGSEA. This CDR3 is CSVEFVEMNTEAFF. The DNA for the CDR3 is TGCAGCGTTGAATTCGTGGAAATGAACACTGAAGCTTTCTTT.

This clonotype was counted many times. The chain carries TRBV20-1 and TRBJ2-5, with D perhaps assigned TRBD1 or TRBD2 (5 bases each). The CDR3 extends over 15 amino acids. Germline V gene sequence: CDR1 DFQATT, CDR2 SNEGSKA (reference sequence). V dropped 0 bases and J dropped 7 bases, with 18 bases sitting between them. The CDR3 loop is CSARDTRGAVGTQYF. In DNA, the CDR3 is TGCAGTGCTAGAGACACGAGGGGAGCGGTCGGGACCCAGTACTTC.

This clonotype was counted at least ten times. This chain joins TRBV30 and TRBJ1-1; D is uncertain. The germline CDR1 and CDR2 sequences are GTSNPN and SVGIG (reference sequence). Trimming took 3 bases from V and 0 from J, leaving 5 bases between them. There are 12 residues in the CDR3. CDR3 nucleotides: TGTGCCTGGAGAACTATGAACACTGAAGCTTTCTTT. This translates into CAWRTMNTEAFF.

This clonotype has ten or more counts. This sequence joins TRBV20-1 and TRBJ1-1; D is undetermined. Germline V gene data show CDR1 as DFQATT and CDR2 as SNEGSKA (reference sequence). Trimming removed 5 bases from V and 6 bases from J, with 10 bases in between. CDR3 size: 11 residues. CDR3 protein: CSAPRTSEAFF. CDR3 in DNA: TGCAGTGCTCCCAGGACTTCTGAAGCTTTCTTT.

This clonotype has a count of ten or more. The chain carries TRBV9 and TRBJ2-7; the D gene is possibly TRBD1 (5 bases). Trimming removed 2 bases from V and 4 bases from J, with 10 bases in between. CDR1 SGDLS and CDR2 YYNGEE come from the germline V gene. The CDR3 runs 13 residues. This chain's CDR3 is CASSVDSQYEQYF. The CDR3, as DNA: TGTGCCAGCAGCGTTGACAGTCAGTACGAGCAGTACTTC.

This clonotype was seen at least ten times. V and J are TRBV28 and TRBJ2-1; 9 bases agree with TRBD2. This CDR3 has 15 amino acids. Germline V lookup: CDR1 MDHEN, CDR2 SYDVKM. Trimming took 6 bases from V and 1 from J; bases not matched to a gene: 4. The CDR3 sequence: CASSRTSASYNEQFF. For the CDR3, the DNA is TGTGCCAGCAGCAGGACTAGCGCGTCCTACAATGAGCAGTTCTTC.

This clonotype was observed at least ten times. The chain is built from TRBV4-3 and TRBJ2-1; the match to TRBD1 covers 7 bases. J gave up 2 bases and V 4 bases, and 5 bases lay outside the gene matches. This CDR3 contains 15 residues. Germline CDR1 reads LGHNA; CDR2 reads YSLEER. The CDR3 bases are TGCGCCAGCAGCCCCCGGGACAGTCCCTACAATGAGCAGTTCTTC. Its protein is CASSPRDSPYNEQFF.

This clonotype was seen a single time. This sequence joins TRBV2 and TRBJ2-1; 8 bases are shared with TRBD2. Germline V gene lookup returns CDR1 SNHLY and CDR2 FYNNEI. The CDR3 covers 16 residues. Germline trimming cut 9 bases from V and 6 bases from J; bases unmatched to any gene: 16. The DNA of the CDR3 is TGTGCCAGTGGGGGGCTCGGAGCGGGAGAAGCCAATGAGCAGTTCTTC. Protein product: CASGGLGAGEANEQFF.

The sample holds many counts of this clonotype. V and J are TRBV27 and TRBJ2-1; the match to TRBD2 covers 13 bases. The CDR3 loop spans 15 amino acids. Trimming at V came to 5 bases and at J to 10 bases, leaving 8 bases not matched to a gene. Germline loops: CDR1 MNHEY, CDR2 SMNVEV (reference sequence). CDR3 coding DNA: TGTGCCAGCAGTCCCGGGACTAGCGGGACGGTGGAGCAGTTCTTC. It specifies CASSPGTSGTVEQFF.

This clonotype was picked up one time. The chain recombines TRBV30 with TRBJ2-5; D possibly uses TRBD1 or TRBD2 (5 bases each). The germline V and J ends were trimmed by 2 bases and 4 bases, with 14 bases remaining between them. The CDR3 is 14 residues long. The germline CDR1 and CDR2 sequences are GTSNPN and SVGIG (reference sequence). The CDR3 region has the DNA TGTGCCTGGAGTATGACCGGGACGGCAGAGACCCAGTACTTC. The encoded protein is CAWSMTGTAETQYF.

This clonotype is classed as medium-sized. This rearrangement joins TRBV12-3 or TRBV12-4 to TRBJ2-3; no clear D. V was clipped by 5 bases and J by 6 bases, with 21 bases between them. The CDR3 runs to 16 residues. The DNA of the CDR3 is TGTGCCAGCAGTCTCGGATCGGCCTATTCCGGCGATACGCAGTATTTT. This translates into CASSLGSAYSGDTQYF.

This clonotype was counted many times. The chain employs TRBV7-6 and TRBJ2-3, with D perhaps TRBD2 (6 bases). V was trimmed by 1 base and J by 6 bases, leaving 14 bases between them. Germline values: CDR1 SGHVS, CDR2 FNYEAQ. The CDR3 covers 15 residues. In DNA, the CDR3 is TGTGCCAGCAGCTTAGTTGGCGGGGCCGGGGATACGCAGTATTTT. It yields the protein CASSLVGGAGDTQYF.

This clonotype has a count of ten or more. The chain joins TRBV13 to TRBJ1-1; 7 positions match TRBD1. The CDR3 contains 16 residues. V trimming: 5 bases; J trimming: 3 bases; junction bases outside the gene matches: 12. Germline V CDR1 and CDR2: PRHDT, FYEKMQ (reference sequence). The DNA of the CDR3 is TGTGCCAGCAGCCAAAGTTACCGTACAGGGGACACTGAAGCTTTCTTT. It is translated as CASSQSYRTGDTEAFF.

This clonotype has at least ten counts. The chain joins TRBV5-1 to TRBJ2-5; TRBD1 aligns across 8 bases. Germline loops: CDR1 SGHRS, CDR2 YFSETQ. V shed 0 bases, J shed 6 bases, and the junction held 7 bases outside the gene matches. The CDR3 is 15 residues long. In DNA form, the CDR3 reads TGCGCCAGCAGCTTGGTCTCGGACAGGGTCAAGACCCAGTACTTC. It encodes CASSLVSDRVKTQYF.

This clonotype has at least ten counts. The gene calls are TRBV7-2 and TRBJ2-7, with D tentatively TRBD2 (5 bases). The CDR3 contains 16 residues. The germline V gene encodes CDR1 SGHTA and CDR2 FQGNSA. V was pared by 2 bases and J by 2 bases, with 16 bases between. The chain's CDR3 is CASSLSTVGRAYEQYF. The DNA for the CDR3 is TGTGCCAGCAGCTTATCAACGGTAGGGCGGGCCTACGAGCAGTACTTC.

Ten or more counts support this clonotype. This rearrangement joins TRBV5-1 to TRBJ2-7, with D perhaps TRBD1 or TRBD2 (5 bases each). The CDR3 spans 15 residues. CDR1 SGHRS and CDR2 YFSETQ come from the germline V gene. V dropped 0 bases and J dropped 1 base, with 11 bases sitting between them. CDR3 coding DNA: TGCGCCAGCAGCTTGGTTCGGGACGGATCCTACGAGCAGTACTTC. Encoded protein: CASSLVRDGSYEQYF.

This clonotype was seen repeatedly, ten times or more. This chain connects TRBV9 to TRBJ2-1; tentatively, D is TRBD2 (5 bases). The CDR3 has 15 amino acids. V shed 0 bases and J shed 6 bases, with 13 bases lying between them. Germline CDR1 reads SGDLS; CDR2 reads YYNGEE. The CDR3 here is CASSVVGLAVNEQFF. The CDR3 region has the DNA TGTGCCAGCAGCGTAGTTGGGCTAGCCGTCAATGAGCAGTTCTTC.